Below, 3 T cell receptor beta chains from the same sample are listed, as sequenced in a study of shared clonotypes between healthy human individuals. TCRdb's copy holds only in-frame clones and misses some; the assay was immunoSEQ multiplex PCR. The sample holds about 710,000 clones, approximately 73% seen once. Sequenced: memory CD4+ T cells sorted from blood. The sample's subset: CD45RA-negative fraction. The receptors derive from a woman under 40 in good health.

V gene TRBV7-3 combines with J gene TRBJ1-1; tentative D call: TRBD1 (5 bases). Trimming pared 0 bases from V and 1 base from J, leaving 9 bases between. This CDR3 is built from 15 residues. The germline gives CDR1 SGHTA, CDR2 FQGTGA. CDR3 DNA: TGTGCCAGCAGCTTAACGGCAGGGAAGAACACTGAAGCTTTCTTT. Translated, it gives CASSLTAGKNTEAFF.

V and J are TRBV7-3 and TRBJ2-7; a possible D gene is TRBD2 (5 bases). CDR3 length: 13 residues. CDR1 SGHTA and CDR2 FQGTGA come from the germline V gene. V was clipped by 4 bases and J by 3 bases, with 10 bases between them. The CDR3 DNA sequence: TGTGCCAGCAGCTCCGGGAACAGCTACGAGCAGTACTTC. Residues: CASSSGNSYEQYF.

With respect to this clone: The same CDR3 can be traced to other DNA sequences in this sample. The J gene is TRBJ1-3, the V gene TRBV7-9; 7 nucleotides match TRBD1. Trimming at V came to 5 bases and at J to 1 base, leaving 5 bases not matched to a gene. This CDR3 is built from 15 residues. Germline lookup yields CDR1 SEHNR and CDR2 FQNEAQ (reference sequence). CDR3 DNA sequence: TGTGCCAGCAGCCAAGACAGGGCATCTGGAAACACCATATATTTT. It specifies CASSQDRASGNTIYF. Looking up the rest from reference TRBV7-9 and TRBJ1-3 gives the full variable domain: DTGVSQNPRHKITKRGQNVTFRCDPISEHNRLYWYRQTLGQGPEFLTYFQNEAQLEKSRLLSDRFSAERPKGSFSTLEIQRTEQGDSAMYLCASSQDRASGNTIYFGEGSWLTVV.